The 20 T cell receptor beta chains listed next were all sequenced from one sample in a study of CD8 T cells in Susac syndrome. A quantity of about 0.45 to 1 ug RNA underwent reverse transcription using random hexamers. One entry per CDR3 protein, called by TCRdb with MiXCR from the immunoSEQ multiplex PCR reads. The sample yields approximately 110,000 distinct CDR3 sequences, more than 80% seen once. Sequenced input: CD8+ T cells from PBMCs. These receptors were obtained from a human donor with multiple sclerosis.

This rearrangement joins TRBV3-1 to TRBJ2-3, with D unclear. Germline V gene lookup returns CDR1 LGHDT and CDR2 YNNKEL (reference sequence). Between the trimmed V and J ends, which lost 2 bases and 0 bases, there was a span of 12 bases. The CDR3 consists of 16 residues. The CDR3 bases are TGTGCCAGCAGCCAACCCTCCGTGGTTAGCACAGATACGCAGTATTTT. It translates to CASSQPSVVSTDTQYF.

The chain joins TRBV9 to TRBJ2-3; D ambiguous. This CDR3 comprises 15 residues. The germline CDR1 and CDR2 sequences are SGDLS and YYNGEE. Trimming pared 3 bases from V and 1 base from J, leaving 12 bases between. The CDR3 coding sequence is TGTGCCAGCAGCGGGCCAACAACTGGCACAGATACGCAGTATTTT. Translation: CASSGPTTGTDTQYF.

The chain links TRBV7-9 to TRBJ1-3; D ambiguous. V gave up 2 bases and J gave up 2 bases, with 13 bases separating them. The CDR3 spans 16 residues. Germline V gene sequence: CDR1 SEHNR, CDR2 FQNEAQ (reference sequence). This CDR3 is CASSLPLTRPGNTIYF. DNA for the CDR3: TGTGCCAGCAGCTTACCCTTAACCAGGCCTGGAAACACCATATATTTT.

This rearrangement joins TRBV11-2 to TRBJ2-1; the match to TRBD2 covers 8 bases. The CDR3 covers 15 residues. J gave up 0 bases and V 8 bases, and 6 bases lay outside the gene matches. Germline V gene data show CDR1 as SGHAT and CDR2 as FQNNGV. The CDR3 region has the DNA TGTGCCAGCCCGTCGGGAGGGGGCTCCTACAATGAGCAGTTCTTC. It yields the protein CASPSGGGSYNEQFF.

The DNA of the CDR3 is TGTGCCAGCAGTGGGGCAGGGGAGGAAAAGACCCAGTACTTC. Its translation: CASSGAGEEKTQYF. The gene calls are TRBV2 and TRBJ2-5; either TRBD1 or TRBD2 may supply D (6 bases each). Trimming removed 4 bases from V and 6 bases from J, with 15 bases in between. The germline CDR1 and CDR2 sequences are SNHLY and FYNNEI. The length of the CDR3 is 14 residues.

The chain is built from TRBV2 and TRBJ2-1; weak D call: TRBD2 (5 bases). CDR1 and CDR2 (germline): SNHLY, FYNNEI. The V and J ends lost 11 bases and 5 bases respectively, with 13 bases between them. This CDR3 contains 12 residues. The CDR3 DNA sequence: TGTGCCGGGCTAGCAGTAGACAATGAGCAGTTCTTC. Translated, it gives CAGLAVDNEQFF.

V and J are TRBV19 and TRBJ1-1; no firm D call. The V and J ends lost 0 bases and 0 bases respectively, with 14 bases between them. Looked up from germline, CDR1 is LNHDA and CDR2 is SQIVND (reference sequence). The CDR3 has 17 residues. The CDR3 sequence: CASSIDPRRGMNTEAFF. The CDR3 DNA is TGTGCCAGTAGTATAGACCCCCGGAGAGGGATGAACACTGAAGCTTTCTTT.

This clonotype was detected only once. The rearrangement joins TRBV12-3 or TRBV12-4 to TRBJ2-3, with D tentatively TRBD2 (6 bases). Trimming left V 3 bases short and J 0 bases short, with 16 bases between. This CDR3 is 17 amino acids long. The CDR3 protein is CASSFIYGLASTDTQYF. CDR3 DNA: TGTGCCAGCAGTTTCATCTATGGCCTAGCGAGCACAGATACGCAGTATTTT.

The chain links TRBV7-9 to TRBJ1-2; 10 nucleotides match TRBD1. The CDR3 is 13 residues long. V gave up 9 bases and J gave up 6 bases; unmatched junction bases: 7. From germline, CDR1 is SEHNR and CDR2 FQNEAQ (reference sequence). The CDR3 bases are TGTGCCAGTGGGACAGGGGCGATCCATGGCTACACCTTC. This gives the protein CASGTGAIHGYTF. Full variable domain (outside the CDR3, taken from reference TRBV7-9 and TRBJ1-2): DTGVSQNPRHKITKRGQNVTFRCDPISEHNRLYWYRQTLGQGPEFLTYFQNEAQLEKSRLLSDRFSAERPKGSFSTLEIQRTEQGDSAMYLCASGTGAIHGYTFGSGTRLTVV.

The chain is built from TRBV29-1 and TRBJ1-1, with a weak D call TRBD1 (5 bases). The CDR3 totals 12 residues. V lost 5 bases and J lost 11, with 18 bases in between. Looked up from germline, CDR1 is SQVTM and CDR2 is ANQGSEA. The CDR3 nucleotides read TGCAGCGTTCAAGGTGGGGCCATGACGGCTTTCTTT. Translated: CSVQGGAMTAFF.

The gene calls are TRBV16 and TRBJ2-1; TRBD2 matches 8 bases. V shed 2 bases and J 5 bases; nucleotides not matched to a gene: 5. The CDR3 has 15 residues. Germline CDR1 is KGHSY and CDR2 is FQNENV. The DNA of the CDR3 is TGTGCCAGCAGCCAAGCGGGGGGCCCTAACAATGAGCAGTTCTTC. Translated, it gives CASSQAGGPNNEQFF.

This chain uses TRBV20-1 with TRBJ2-2; TRBD2 agrees at 11 bases. CDR1 DFQATT and CDR2 SNEGSKA come from the germline V gene (reference sequence). There are 15 residues in the CDR3. CDR3 sequence reads: CGSVAGGLYTGELFF. CDR3 sequence (DNA): TGCGGGAGCGTAGCGGGGGGGCTCTACACCGGGGAGCTGTTTTTT.

This chain links TRBV9 with TRBJ2-1, with no clear D. Trimming left V 0 bases short and J 0 bases short, with 10 bases between. The CDR3 loop spans 16 amino acids. Germline CDR1 reads SGDLS; CDR2 reads YYNGEE. The CDR3 spells CASSVDLGFSYNEQFF. The CDR3 nucleotides read TGTGCCAGCAGCGTAGATCTGGGTTTCTCCTACAATGAGCAGTTCTTC.

The chain has TRBV5-6 and TRBJ2-7, with D perhaps TRBD1 (5 bases). The V end was cut by 5 bases, the J end by 7 bases, with 16 bases between. The CDR3 spans 13 residues. From germline, CDR1 is SGHDT and CDR2 YYEEEE. The CDR3 DNA sequence: TGTGCCAGCAGTCCCGGGCCAAGGGGAGAGCAGTACTTC. It specifies CASSPGPRGEQYF.

The genes are TRBV23-1 and TRBJ2-5; 8 bases map to TRBD1. TRBV23-1 is classed as an ORF, of uncertain function. Trimming took 2 bases from V and 4 from J; bases not matched to a gene: 6. CDR3 length: 15 amino acids. The DNA of the CDR3 is TGCGCCAGCAGTCAACAGGGGGCGGACGGAGAGACCCAGTACTTC. It codes for CASSQQGADGETQYF.

The chain carries TRBV27 and TRBJ2-3, with TRBD1 as a possible D gene (5 bases). The CDR3 covers 18 residues. Germline CDR1 MNHEY, CDR2 SMNVEV (reference sequence). The V end was cut by 5 bases, the J end by 0 bases, with 21 bases between. The CDR3, as DNA: TGTGCCAGCAGTCTGTGGATGGGCGGACACTTTAGCACAGATACGCAGTATTTT. The encoded protein is CASSLWMGGHFSTDTQYF.

The V and J genes are TRBV28 and TRBJ2-2; no reliable D call. The germline V and J ends were trimmed by 3 bases and 2 bases, with 19 bases remaining between them. From germline, CDR1 is MDHEN and CDR2 SYDVKM. This CDR3 is built from 18 residues. The CDR3 is CASSLGTWRKLNTGELFF. CDR3 nucleotides: TGTGCCAGCAGTTTGGGTACGTGGCGGAAACTTAACACCGGGGAGCTGTTTTTT.

The chain combines TRBV12-3 or TRBV12-4 with TRBJ2-1, with 9 bases aligning to TRBD2. This CDR3 comprises 15 residues. Unmatched junction bases numbered 7, after V lost 1 base and J lost 9 bases. CDR3 bases: TGTGCCAGCAGTTTAGGGACTAGCGTTCTTAGTGAGCAGTTCTTC. Protein: CASSLGTSVLSEQFF.

V and J are TRBV28 and TRBJ2-7, with 15 bases aligning to TRBD2. With V trimmed by 7 bases and J by 3 bases, 10 bases remained unmatched. CDR3 length: 17 residues. In germline, CDR1 is MDHEN, CDR2 SYDVKM. The CDR3 coding sequence is TGTGCCAGCAACGGAGGGTCGGGACTAGCGGGGGGCTACGAGCAGTACTTC. Encoded protein: CASNGGSGLAGGYEQYF.

In its sample, this clonotype was seen once. This chain connects TRBV24-1 to TRBJ2-1; perhaps TRBD1 as D (6 bases). V was cut by 4 bases and J by 7 bases, with 28 bases left in between. Looked up from germline, CDR1 is KGHDR and CDR2 is SFDVKD. This CDR3 is 19 amino acids long. CDR3 protein: CATSDSTRDMRGGMNEQFF. CDR3 DNA: TGTGCCACCAGTGACTCCACCCGGGACATGAGAGGGGGAATGAATGAGCAGTTCTTC.